A selection of T cell receptor beta chains follows, all from one sample in a study of blood T cell repertoires in COVID-19. TCRdb keeps only in-frame clones here, not all; method: immunoSEQ multiplex PCR. The table shows approximately 150,000 clones, with under 80% occurring only once. Sequencing used peripheral blood. The receptors originated from a man aged 55 to 70 with acute or convalescent COVID-19. Both conserved end residues are part of each CDR3. The D gene is left open where the match is weak. The size of a clone is reported for some rows only, either as once, few or many, or as a class for expanded clones.

CDR3nt	CDR3aa	abundance	d_gene	v_gene	len	j_gene
TGCGCCAGCAGTTGGGACAGCGGCGAGCAGTACTTC	CASSWDSGEQYF	NA	TRBD1	TRBV5-1	12	TRBJ2-7
TGTGCCAGCAGCCCTAGCGGGAGTTTAGCCGCAGATACGCAGTATTTT	CASSPSGSLAADTQYF	NA	TRBD2	TRBV3-1/TRBV3-2	16	TRBJ2-3
TGTGCCAGCAGCCAAGAGAACAGGGTGACCGGGGAGCTGTTTTTT	CASSQENRVTGELFF	few	NA	TRBV4-2	15	TRBJ2-2
TGCGCCAGCAGGGTAGCGGGAGAGCGGATCTATGAGCAGTTCTTC	CASRVAGERIYEQFF	NA	TRBD2	TRBV5-1	15	TRBJ2-1
TGCAGCGTTGACAGTGGAGTCCAAGAGACCCAGTACTTC	CSVDSGVQETQYF	NA	NA	TRBV29-1	13	TRBJ2-5
TGCGCCAGCAGTCTATCGGGGGAGGCCTACGAGCAGTACTTC	CASSLSGEAYEQYF	NA	NA	TRBV5-1	14	TRBJ2-7
TGTGCCAGCGCTCCCTTGGACATACCTTTGGATGGCTACACCTTC	CASAPLDIPLDGYTF	NA	NA	TRBV6-6	15	TRBJ1-2
TGTGCCAGCAGCTTAGCACTGGCAGCGGAGCAGTACTTC	CASSLALAAEQYF	NA	NA	TRBV11-2	13	TRBJ2-7
TGTGCCAGCTCACCGGGACAGACCGGGGAGCTGTTTTTT	CASSPGQTGELFF	NA	TRBD1	TRBV18	13	TRBJ2-2
TGCGCCAGCAGCCAAGATCAAGCGGGAGGGCCCTACAATGAGCAGTTCTTC	CASSQDQAGGPYNEQFF	NA	TRBD2	TRBV4-1	17	TRBJ2-1
TGTGCCAGCAGCTTGGGCCTGAACAACGAGCAGTACTTC	CASSLGLNNEQYF	few	NA	TRBV5-4	13	TRBJ2-7
TGTGCCAGCAGCAAAACAGGGGGACCGAATCAGCCCCAGCATTTT	CASSKTGGPNQPQHF	NA	NA	TRBV21-1	15	TRBJ1-5
TGTGCCAGCTCACCCATACAGAACTCTGGAAACACCATATATTTT	CASSPIQNSGNTIYF	NA	NA	TRBV18	15	TRBJ1-3
TGTGCCAGTAACTCTGAGAGCGGGAAGCAGTACTTC	CASNSESGKQYF	many	TRBD2	TRBV19	12	TRBJ2-7
TGTGCCAGCATCAGCGGGAGAGCCAATGAGCAGTTCTTC	CASISGRANEQFF	NA	TRBD2	TRBV5-4	13	TRBJ2-1
TGTGCCAGCAGCTTGGGGGGCAGGGAGGCTGAAGCTTTCTTT	CASSLGGREAEAFF	NA	NA	TRBV5-6	14	TRBJ1-1
TGCAGCGTTGATCCAACAGGGTATGAGCAGTTCTTC	CSVDPTGYEQFF	NA	NA	TRBV29-1	12	TRBJ2-1
TGTGCCAGCCAGACTAGCGTCTCCTACGAGCAGTACTTC	CASQTSVSYEQYF	NA	TRBD2	TRBV6-5	13	TRBJ2-7
TGTGCCATCAGTGAATCGTCGAGTATCACAGATACGCAGTATTTT	CAISESSSITDTQYF	NA	NA	TRBV10-3	15	TRBJ2-3
TGTGCCTGGAGTTTGGCTAGGGGCTACACCTTC	CAWSLARGYTF	NA	NA	TRBV30	11	TRBJ1-2
TGTGCCAGCACCCAACCCGGCCGCGGGTTCCAAGAGACCCAGTACTTC	CASTQPGRGFQETQYF	NA	NA	TRBV25-1	16	TRBJ2-5
TGTGCCAGCAGCAGGACGCCGGACAGGGAGGCCGAGCAGTACTTC	CASSRTPDREAEQYF	NA	TRBD1	TRBV7-8	15	TRBJ2-7
TGTGCCAGCAGCTTAGGCAGGGCCTATGAGCAGTTCTTC	CASSLGRAYEQFF	NA	NA	TRBV13	13	TRBJ2-1
TGCGCCAGCAGCCAAGTCGTGGACAGGGGTTTCACTGAAGCTTTCTTT	CASSQVVDRGFTEAFF	NA	TRBD1	TRBV4-1	16	TRBJ1-1
TGCGCCAGCAGTCCCGGGACAGGGACGAATGAGCAGTTCTTC	CASSPGTGTNEQFF	NA	TRBD1	TRBV5-1	14	TRBJ2-1
TGTGCCAGCACGACTAGCGCCGACACAGATACGCAGTATTTT	CASTTSADTDTQYF	NA	TRBD2	TRBV19	14	TRBJ2-3
TGTGCCAGCAGTCGGACAGACATCTACGAGCAGTACTTC	CASSRTDIYEQYF	NA	NA	TRBV27	13	TRBJ2-7
TGTGCCAGCAGCGAGGGACAACTGAATGGCTACACCTTC	CASSEGQLNGYTF	few	NA	TRBV12-3/TRBV12-4	13	TRBJ1-2
TGTGCCAGCAGCTTAACGAGAACCGGGGAGCTGTTTTTT	CASSLTRTGELFF	few	NA	TRBV11-3	13	TRBJ2-2
TGTGCCAGCGCTAATGGGGTAGCGGGAGGAGGATACGAGCAGTACTTC	CASANGVAGGGYEQYF	NA	TRBD2	TRBV7-2	16	TRBJ2-7
TGTGCCAGCAGTTACTCGGGACTAGCCAAAAACATTCAGTACTTC	CASSYSGLAKNIQYF	NA	NA	TRBV6-5	15	TRBJ2-4
TGTGCCATCAGTGGGGACAGTAACTATGGCTACACCTTC	CAISGDSNYGYTF	NA	TRBD1	TRBV10-3	13	TRBJ1-2
TGCGCCAGCAGCCCTTACAGGGCCCTGGGAGATACGCAGTATTTT	CASSPYRALGDTQYF	NA	NA	TRBV5-1	15	TRBJ2-3
TGTGCCAGCAGCGTAGCGGGGGGAGCGGGATCCTCCTACAATGAGCAGTTCTTC	CASSVAGGAGSSYNEQFF	once	TRBD2	TRBV9	18	TRBJ2-1
TGTGCCAGCAGCACGCCTAGCGGGAGGTTGAATGAGCAGTTCTTC	CASSTPSGRLNEQFF	NA	TRBD2	TRBV7-2	15	TRBJ2-1
TGCGCCAGCAGCCGACAGCGGGAGGGCCGGGAGACCCAGTACTTC	CASSRQREGRETQYF	once	TRBD2	TRBV4-1	15	TRBJ2-5
TGCAGCGTTGGAAGCGCCTACGAGCAGTACTTC	CSVGSAYEQYF	few	NA	TRBV29-1	11	TRBJ2-7